Given below is one T cell receptor (beta chain) in context. Its specificity is unknown. The protocol was immunoSEQ multiplex PCR, while the TCRdb copy is restricted to in-frame clones and leaves out a portion. Among approximately 98,000 clones, roughly 90% were seen once, and the ten largest hold 3.1%. The data were taken from a study of T cell responses to AZD1222 COVID-19 vaccine. The study's findings and limits: Repertoires were obtained only post-peak T cell response. Of the AZD1222 recipients, only 5 or 6 were seropositive at baseline.

V lost 0 bases, J lost 1 base, and 2 bases stayed unmatched. Germline assignment: CDR1 LNHDA and CDR2 SQIVND (reference sequence). CDR3 size: 15 residues. The TCR originated in an adult in good health. The specimen comprised peripheral blood, sampled on day 0 of MenACWY control vaccination. The chain combines TRBV19 with TRBJ1-2; TRBD1 matches 7 bases. For the CDR3, the DNA is TGTGCCAGTAGTATAGACAACAGGGGTAACTATGGCTACACCTTC. Residues: CASSIDNRGNYGYTF.